Listed below are T cell receptor beta chains from one sample, sequenced in a study of blood T cell repertoires in COVID-19. This table comes from immunoSEQ multiplex PCR, and its TCRdb copy is limited to in-frame clones, with some not included. The sample lists about 200,000 clones, 88% occurring once. The specimen sequenced was peripheral blood. These receptors were collected from a man between 40 and 49 years old with active or convalescent COVID-19. Both conserved end residues are part of each CDR3. Each record gives: V gene, CDR3 protein.

V: TRBV2
CDR3: CASNQRAGNTGELFF

V: TRBV5-4
CDR3: CASSLAHRGLNNEQFF

V: TRBV12-5
CDR3: CASAPPGFSGNTIYF

V: TRBV24-1
CDR3: CATSGRDRGEGGYTF

V: TRBV30
CDR3: CAWSAQGDTEAFF

V: TRBV3-1/TRBV3-2
CDR3: CASSQETRIYGYTF

V: TRBV3-1/TRBV3-2
CDR3: CASSPERGGLETQYF

V: TRBV2
CDR3: CASSDRTSGGNTQYF

V: TRBV29-1
CDR3: CSVETMTGVLNTEAFF

V: TRBV27
CDR3: CASSRELAHYSYEQYF

V: TRBV5-1
CDR3: CASSPTQVLSGANVLTF

V: TRBV5-4
CDR3: CASSLAGGELAGELFF

V: TRBV19
CDR3: CASSIGGAGYEQYF

V: TRBV18
CDR3: CASSEEGQGRETQYF

V: TRBV11-2
CDR3: CASSQPTGTPSGNTIYF

V: TRBV11-3
CDR3: CASEPGQGAIDTQYF

V: TRBV12-3/TRBV12-4
CDR3: CASSLSGEQFF

V: TRBV19
CDR3: CASMGTSISDSPLHF

V: TRBV15
CDR3: CATTQTDRAYSPLHF

V: TRBV5-1
CDR3: CASSRTGAETQYF

V: TRBV3-1/TRBV3-2
CDR3: CASSPPERGGIIGELFF

V: TRBV19
CDR3: CASRAGTGGENIQYF